Included here is one T cell receptor (beta chain) sequence, with context. The antigen is undetermined. This table comes from immunoSEQ multiplex PCR, and its TCRdb copy is limited to in-frame clones, with some not included. This sample has some 45,000 clones, with about 90% found just once. The sample is drawn from a study of OX40 agonist ivuxolimab in advanced cancers. Study background: The patients received agonistic anti-OX40 (CD134) antibody ivuxolimab.

Study-wide results and caveats: Blood T cells, both CD4+ and CD8+, expanded clonally by week 6 at 0.1 to 3.0 mg/kg. CD4+ T cells averaged fewer expanded clones than CD8+ T cells.

The receptor's source is an adult with an advanced solid tumor such as melanoma, head and neck, liver or kidney cancer. The specimen was CD4+ or CD8+ T cells sorted from blood, collected in a trial of the OX40 agonist ivuxolimab.

This CDR3 is CASSGSQAHTQYF. The CDR3 DNA reads TGTGCCAGTAGTGGTTCGCAGGCCCATACGCAGTATTTT. The genes are TRBV19 and TRBJ2-3; no definite D call. Germline V gene sequence: CDR1 LNHDA, CDR2 SQIVND (reference sequence). V was clipped by 5 bases and J by 7 bases, with 13 bases between them. The CDR3 runs 13 residues.